Detailed here is one T cell receptor (beta chain). Trimming took off 0 bases at V and 5 bases at J, with 20 bases between the two ends. The length of the CDR3 is 18 residues. Germline lookup yields CDR1 LGHNA and CDR2 YNFKEQ. The sample comes from a study of blood T cell repertoires in COVID-19. Assay: immunoSEQ multiplex PCR; the TCRdb copy retains only in-frame clones and omits some. Among fewer than 150,000 clones listed, roughly four fifths were seen once. Sequenced sample: PBMCs or T cells enriched from blood (not recorded which). The V gene is TRBV4-2, the J gene TRBJ2-1, with unresolved D. The origin of this receptor is a man aged 30 to 39 who had recovered from COVID-19. The CDR3 bases are TGTGCCAGCAGCCAAGATGCTTATCTAGAGACCTTCGACAATGAGCAGTTCTTC. Protein product: CASSQDAYLETFDNEQFF.